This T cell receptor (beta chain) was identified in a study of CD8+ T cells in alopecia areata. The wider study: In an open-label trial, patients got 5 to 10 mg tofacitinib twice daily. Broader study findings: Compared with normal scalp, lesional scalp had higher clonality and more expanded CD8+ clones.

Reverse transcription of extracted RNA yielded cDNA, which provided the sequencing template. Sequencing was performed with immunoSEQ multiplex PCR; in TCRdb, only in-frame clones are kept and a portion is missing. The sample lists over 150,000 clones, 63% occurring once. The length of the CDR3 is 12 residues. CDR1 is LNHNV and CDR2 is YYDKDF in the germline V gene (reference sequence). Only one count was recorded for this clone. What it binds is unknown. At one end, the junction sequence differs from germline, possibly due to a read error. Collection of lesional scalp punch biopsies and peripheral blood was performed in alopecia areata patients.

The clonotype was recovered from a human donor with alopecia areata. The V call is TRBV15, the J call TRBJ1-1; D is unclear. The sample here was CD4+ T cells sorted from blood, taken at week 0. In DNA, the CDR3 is TGTGCCACCAGTAGAGTGAACACTGAAGCTTTCTTT. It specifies CATSRVNTEAFF. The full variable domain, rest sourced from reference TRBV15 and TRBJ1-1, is DAMVIQNPRYQVTQFGKPVTLSCSQTLNHNVMYWYQQKSSQAPKLLFHYYDKDFNNEADTPDNFQSRRPNTSFCFLDIRSPGLGDTAMYLCATSRVNTEAFFGQGTRLTVV.